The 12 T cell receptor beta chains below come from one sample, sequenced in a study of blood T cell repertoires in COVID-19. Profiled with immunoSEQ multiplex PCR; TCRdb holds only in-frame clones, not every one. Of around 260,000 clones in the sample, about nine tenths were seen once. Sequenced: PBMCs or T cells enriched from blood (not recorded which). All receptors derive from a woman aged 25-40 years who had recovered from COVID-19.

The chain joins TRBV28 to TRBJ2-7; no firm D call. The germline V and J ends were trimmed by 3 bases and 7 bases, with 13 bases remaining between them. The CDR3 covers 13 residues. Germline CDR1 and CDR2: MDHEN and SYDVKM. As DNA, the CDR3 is TGTGCCAGCAGTTTTCTCGGTTTGTATGAGCAGTACTTC. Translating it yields CASSFLGLYEQYF.

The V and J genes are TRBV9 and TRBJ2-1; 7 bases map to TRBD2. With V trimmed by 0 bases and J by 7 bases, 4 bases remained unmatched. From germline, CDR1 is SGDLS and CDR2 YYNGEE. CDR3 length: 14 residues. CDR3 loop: CASSVASGPNEQFF. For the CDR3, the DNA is TGTGCCAGCAGCGTAGCTAGCGGACCTAATGAGCAGTTCTTC. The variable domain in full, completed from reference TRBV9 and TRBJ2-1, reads DSGVTQTPKHLITATGQRVTLRCSPRSGDLSVYWYQQSLDQGLQFLIQYYNGEERAKGNILERFSAQQFPDLHSELNLSSLELGDSALYFCASSVASGPNEQFFGPGTRLTVL.

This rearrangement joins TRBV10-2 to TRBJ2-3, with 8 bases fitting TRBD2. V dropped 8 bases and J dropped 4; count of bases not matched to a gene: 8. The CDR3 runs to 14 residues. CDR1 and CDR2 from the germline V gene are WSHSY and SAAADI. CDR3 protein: CASSAGGPPDTQYF. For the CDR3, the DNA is TGCGCCAGCTCCGCGGGAGGCCCGCCAGATACGCAGTATTTT.

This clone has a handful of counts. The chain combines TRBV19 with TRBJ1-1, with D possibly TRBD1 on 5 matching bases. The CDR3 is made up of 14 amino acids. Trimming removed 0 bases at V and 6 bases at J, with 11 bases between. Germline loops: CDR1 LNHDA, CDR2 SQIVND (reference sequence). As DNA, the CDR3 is TGTGCCAGTAGTATAGATCCAGGGTCGTCTGAAGCTTTCTTT. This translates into CASSIDPGSSEAFF.

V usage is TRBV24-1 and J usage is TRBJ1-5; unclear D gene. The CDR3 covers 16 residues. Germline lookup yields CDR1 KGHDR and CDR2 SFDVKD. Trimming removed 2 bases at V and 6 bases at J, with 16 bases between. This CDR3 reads CATSDSGRGGSQPQHF. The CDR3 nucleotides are TGTGCCACCAGTGATTCGGGTCGGGGAGGGAGTCAGCCCCAGCATTTT.

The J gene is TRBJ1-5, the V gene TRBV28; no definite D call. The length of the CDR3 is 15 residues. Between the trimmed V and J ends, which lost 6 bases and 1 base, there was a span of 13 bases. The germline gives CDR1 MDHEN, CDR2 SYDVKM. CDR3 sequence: CASRSGFASNQPQHF. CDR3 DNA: TGTGCCAGCAGGTCCGGGTTCGCCAGCAATCAGCCCCAGCATTTT.

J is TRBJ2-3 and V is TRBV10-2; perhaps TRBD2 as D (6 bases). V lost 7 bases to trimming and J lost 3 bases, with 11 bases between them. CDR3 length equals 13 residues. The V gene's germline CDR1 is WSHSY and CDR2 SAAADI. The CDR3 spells CASKDYDTDTQYF. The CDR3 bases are TGCGCCAGCAAGGACTATGATACAGATACGCAGTATTTT.

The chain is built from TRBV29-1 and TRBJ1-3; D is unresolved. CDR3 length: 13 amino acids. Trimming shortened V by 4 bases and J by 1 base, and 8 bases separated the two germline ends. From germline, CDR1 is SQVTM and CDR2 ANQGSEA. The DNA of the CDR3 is TGCAGCGTTGGAGAGAGGTCTGGAAACACCATATATTTT. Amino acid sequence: CSVGERSGNTIYF.

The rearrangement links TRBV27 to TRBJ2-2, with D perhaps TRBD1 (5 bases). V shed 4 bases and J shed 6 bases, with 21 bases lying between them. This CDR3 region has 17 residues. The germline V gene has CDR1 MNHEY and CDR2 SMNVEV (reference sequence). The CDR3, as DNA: TGTGCCAGCAGTTCGGAGACGGAATTTGCAGGGTCCGGGGAGCTGTTTTTT. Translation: CASSSETEFAGSGELFF.

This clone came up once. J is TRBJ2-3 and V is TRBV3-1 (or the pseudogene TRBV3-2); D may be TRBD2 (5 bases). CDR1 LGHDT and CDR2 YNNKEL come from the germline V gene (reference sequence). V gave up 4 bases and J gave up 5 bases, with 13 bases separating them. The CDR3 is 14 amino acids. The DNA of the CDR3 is TGTGCCAGCAGCCCTCCGAGGGCCGGAGATACGCAGTATTTT. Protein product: CASSPPRAGDTQYF.

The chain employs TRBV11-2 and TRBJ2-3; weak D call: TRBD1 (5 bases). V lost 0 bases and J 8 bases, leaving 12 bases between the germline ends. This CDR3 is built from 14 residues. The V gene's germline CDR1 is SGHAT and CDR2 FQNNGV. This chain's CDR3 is CASSLEGHMGTQYF. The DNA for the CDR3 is TGTGCCAGCAGCTTAGAGGGGCATATGGGTACGCAGTATTTT.

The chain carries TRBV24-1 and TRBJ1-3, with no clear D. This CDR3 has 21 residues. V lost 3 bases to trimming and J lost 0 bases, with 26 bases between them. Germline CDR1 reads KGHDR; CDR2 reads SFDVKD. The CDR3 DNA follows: TGTGCCACCAGTGATCCCAAACCCCGGAGTCCCACCGTCGACTCTGGAAACACCATATATTTT. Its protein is CATSDPKPRSPTVDSGNTIYF.